Following are 4 T cell receptor beta chains from one sample sequenced in a study of T cell responses to AZD1222 COVID-19 vaccine. Sequencing was performed with immunoSEQ multiplex PCR; in TCRdb, only in-frame clones are kept and a portion is missing. The data contain about 180,000 clones, 80% to 90% of them singletons. The sample was peripheral blood, taken on day 0 of AZD1222 vaccination. Every receptor here comes from an adult in good health.

The gene calls are TRBV2 and TRBJ1-1, with 9 nucleotides matching TRBD1. Germline CDR1 SNHLY, CDR2 FYNNEI. The CDR3 extends over 14 amino acids. Unmatched junction bases numbered 7, after V lost 6 bases and J lost 5 bases. DNA of the CDR3: TGTGCCAGCAGGGCGGACAGGGGAGGGACTGAAGCTTTCTTT. Translation: CASRADRGGTEAFF. Complete variable domain (other parts from reference TRBV2 and TRBJ1-1): EPEVTQTPSHQVTQMGQEVILRCVPISNHLYFYWYRQILGQKVEFLVSFYNNEISEKSEIFDDQFSVERPDGSNFTLKIRSTKLEDSAMYFCASRADRGGTEAFFGQGTRLTVV.

The chain joins TRBV5-5 to TRBJ1-6; tentatively, D is TRBD1 (5 bases). Per germline, CDR1 SGHKS and CDR2 YYEKEE (reference sequence). The V gene lost 4 bases and the J gene lost 0 bases, with 14 bases spanning the gap. The CDR3 sequence is 17 residues long. The CDR3: CASSPGTGSSYNSPLHF. CDR3 coding DNA: TGTGCCAGCAGCCCGGGGACGGGGAGCTCCTATAATTCACCCCTCCACTTT.

This chain uses TRBV13 with TRBJ2-7; 9 bases map to TRBD2. The CDR3 runs to 16 residues. The germline V gene encodes CDR1 PRHDT and CDR2 FYEKMQ (reference sequence). The V gene end was trimmed by 5 bases and the J gene end by 3 bases; junction bases not matched to a gene: 11. CDR3 in DNA: TGTGCCAGCAGCCCCTCCCGTGGTAGCGGGGGCTACGAGCAGTACTTC. Translation gives CASSPSRGSGGYEQYF.

This rearrangement joins TRBV7-3 to TRBJ2-1, with D unclear. V lost 3 bases and J lost 4, with 7 bases in between. This CDR3 is built from 13 residues. The V gene's germline CDR1 is SGHTA and CDR2 FQGTGA. The chain's CDR3 is CASSFSEYNEQFF. For the CDR3, the DNA is TGTGCCAGCAGCTTTTCAGAGTACAATGAGCAGTTCTTC. The full variable domain, in which reference TRBV7-3 and TRBJ2-1 provide the parts outside the CDR3, is GAGVSQTPSNKVTEKGKYVELRCDPISGHTALYWYRQSLGQGPEFLIYFQGTGAADDSGLPNDRFFAVRPEGSVSTLKIQRTERGDSAVYLCASSFSEYNEQFFGPGTRLTVL.